The present T cell receptor beta chain was sequenced within a study of Graves' ophthalmopathy and Graves' hyperthyroidism. About the study: The blood sample was drawn at first diagnosis and before any treatment.

Amplification targeted the TCR beta CDR3 regions, with RNA transcripts as the source material. Second-round multiplex PCR came after a first-round RT-PCR that employed HTBI primers. TCRdb re-called the multiplex PCR reads through MiXCR, storing one row per CDR3 protein. The repertoire consists of 400,000 or so distinct CDR3 sequences, with roughly 14% occurring once and the leading ten covering 5.5% to 8%. This clonotype has ten or more counts. A follow-up of 18 months without ophthalmopathy meant that hyperthyroidism was stable. Exclusion covered patients with other autoimmune diseases or uncontrolled infections (as well as pregnancy or lactation). Germline V CDR1 and CDR2: LNHNV, YYDKDF (reference sequence). V lost 5 bases and J lost 5, with 9 bases in between. The length of the CDR3 is 12 residues.

The chain has TRBV15 and TRBJ2-5; no reliable D call. This clonotype originated in a woman under 30 with stable Graves' hyperthyroidism. Sequenced material: peripheral blood. The CDR3, as DNA: TGTGCCACCAGCCCGGGTTGGGAGACCCAGTACTTC. It is translated as CATSPGWETQYF.